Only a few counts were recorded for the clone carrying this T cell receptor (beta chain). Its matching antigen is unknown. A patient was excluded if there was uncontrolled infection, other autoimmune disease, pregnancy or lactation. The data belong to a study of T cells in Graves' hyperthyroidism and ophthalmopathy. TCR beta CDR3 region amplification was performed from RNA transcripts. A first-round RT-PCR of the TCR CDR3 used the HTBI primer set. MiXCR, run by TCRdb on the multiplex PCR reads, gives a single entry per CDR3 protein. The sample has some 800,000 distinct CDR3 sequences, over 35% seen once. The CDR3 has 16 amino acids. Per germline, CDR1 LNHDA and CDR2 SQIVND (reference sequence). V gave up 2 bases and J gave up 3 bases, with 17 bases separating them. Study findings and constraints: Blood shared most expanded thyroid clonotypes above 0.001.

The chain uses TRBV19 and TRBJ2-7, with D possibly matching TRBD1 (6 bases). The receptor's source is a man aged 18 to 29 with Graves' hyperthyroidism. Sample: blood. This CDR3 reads CASSIPYHRAIYEQYF. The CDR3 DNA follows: TGTGCCAGTAGTATACCCTACCACAGGGCCATCTACGAGCAGTACTTC.